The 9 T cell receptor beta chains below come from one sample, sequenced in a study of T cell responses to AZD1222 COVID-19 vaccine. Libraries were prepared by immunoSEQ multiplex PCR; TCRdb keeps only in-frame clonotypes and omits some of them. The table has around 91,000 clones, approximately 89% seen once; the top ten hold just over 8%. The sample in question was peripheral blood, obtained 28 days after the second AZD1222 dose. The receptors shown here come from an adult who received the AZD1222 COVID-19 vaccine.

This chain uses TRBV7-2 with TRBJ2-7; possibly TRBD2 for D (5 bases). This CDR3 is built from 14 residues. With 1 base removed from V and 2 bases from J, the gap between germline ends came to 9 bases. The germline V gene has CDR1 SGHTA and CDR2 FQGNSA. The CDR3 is CASSLGLATYEQYF. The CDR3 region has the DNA TGTGCCAGCAGCTTAGGTCTAGCAACCTACGAGCAGTACTTC.

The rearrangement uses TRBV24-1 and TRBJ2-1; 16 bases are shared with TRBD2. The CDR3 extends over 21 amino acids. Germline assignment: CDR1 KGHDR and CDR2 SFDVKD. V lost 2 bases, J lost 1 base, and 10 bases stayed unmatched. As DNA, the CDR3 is TGTGCCACCAGTGATTCGACGGGACTAGCGGGAGGGCCACTATCCTACAATGAGCAGTTCTTC. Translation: CATSDSTGLAGGPLSYNEQFF.

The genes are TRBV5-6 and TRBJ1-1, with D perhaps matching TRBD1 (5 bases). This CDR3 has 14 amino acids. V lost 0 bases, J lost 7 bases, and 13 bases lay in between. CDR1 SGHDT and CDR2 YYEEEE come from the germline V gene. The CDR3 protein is CASSLGPVRGEAFF. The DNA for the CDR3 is TGTGCCAGCAGCTTGGGGCCAGTGAGGGGTGAAGCTTTCTTT. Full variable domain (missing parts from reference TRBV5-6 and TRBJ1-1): DAGVTQSPTHLIKTRGQQVTLRCSPKSGHDTVSWYQQALGQGPQFIFQYYEEEERQRGNFPDRFSGHQFPNYSSELNVNALLLGDSALYLCASSLGPVRGEAFFGQGTRLTVV.

The CDR3 sequence is CASSPSSLRTAGELFF. The CDR3 bases are TGTGCCAGCTCACCTTCCTCTCTTAGGACAGCCGGGGAGCTGTTTTTT. The chain recombines TRBV18 with TRBJ2-2; possibly TRBD1 for D (6 bases). The CDR3 spans 16 residues. Trimming left V 3 bases short and J 6 bases short, with 17 bases between. CDR1 and CDR2 (germline): KGHSH, LQKENI.

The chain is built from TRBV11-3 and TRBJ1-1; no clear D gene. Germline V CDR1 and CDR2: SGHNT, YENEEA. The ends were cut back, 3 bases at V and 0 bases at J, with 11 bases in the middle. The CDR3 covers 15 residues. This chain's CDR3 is CASSFPPPMNTEAFF. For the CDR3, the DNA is TGTGCCAGCAGCTTCCCCCCCCCGATGAACACTGAAGCTTTCTTT.

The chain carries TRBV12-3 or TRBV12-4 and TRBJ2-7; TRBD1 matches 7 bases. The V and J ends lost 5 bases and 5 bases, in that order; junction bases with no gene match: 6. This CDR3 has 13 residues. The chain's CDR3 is CASSRDSGDEQYF. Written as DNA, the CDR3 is TGTGCCAGCAGTAGGGACAGCGGCGACGAGCAGTACTTC.

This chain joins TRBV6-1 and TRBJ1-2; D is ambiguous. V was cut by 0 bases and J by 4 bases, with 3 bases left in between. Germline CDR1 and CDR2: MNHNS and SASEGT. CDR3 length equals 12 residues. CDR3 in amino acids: CASSEAGYGYTF. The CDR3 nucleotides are TGTGCCAGCAGTGAAGCTGGCTATGGCTACACCTTC.

The CDR3 nucleotides read TGTGCCAGTAGTATAATTGAGAACACTGAAGCTTTCTTT. It translates to CASSIIENTEAFF. This chain joins TRBV19 and TRBJ1-1; D is unresolved. The V gene lost 2 bases and the J gene lost 1 base, with 5 bases spanning the gap. The CDR3 loop spans 13 amino acids. Germline CDR1 is LNHDA and CDR2 is SQIVND (reference sequence).

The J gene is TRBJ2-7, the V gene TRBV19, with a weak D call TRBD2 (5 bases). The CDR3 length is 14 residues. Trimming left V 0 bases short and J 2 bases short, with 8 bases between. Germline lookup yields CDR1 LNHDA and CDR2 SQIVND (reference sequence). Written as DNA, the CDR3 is TGTGCCAGTAGTATAGACCGGGGAGCCTACGAGCAGTACTTC. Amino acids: CASSIDRGAYEQYF.